The 10 T cell receptor beta chains given below trace back to one sample, sequenced in a study of T cell responses to AZD1222 COVID-19 vaccine. TCRdb's copy holds only in-frame clones and misses some; the assay was immunoSEQ multiplex PCR. The sample contains 150,000 to 200,000 clones, just under 90% of which appear only once. Sequences were derived from peripheral blood, sampled on day 0 of AZD1222 vaccination. The source of these receptors is an adult in good health.

V is TRBV5-4 and J is TRBJ2-5; maybe TRBD1 (8 bases). The CDR3 loop spans 15 amino acids. Germline CDR1 reads SGHNT; CDR2 reads YYREEE (reference sequence). Trimming removed 4 bases at V and 1 base at J, with 14 bases between. This chain's CDR3 is CASSQQGGTQETQYF. CDR3 in DNA: TGTGCCAGCAGCCAACAGGGGGGGACCCAAGAGACCCAGTACTTC.

The genes are TRBV14 and TRBJ2-7; D assignment may be TRBD1 or TRBD2 (6 bases each). V lost 1 base, J lost 5 bases, and 15 bases lay in between. This CDR3 is built from 15 residues. Germline CDR1 reads SGHDN; CDR2 reads FVKESK. The CDR3, as DNA: TGTGCCAGCAGCCAAGCCCTAGGGGGGCGTAACGAGCAGTACTTC. Translating it yields CASSQALGGRNEQYF.

The rearrangement links TRBV27 to TRBJ2-6, with TRBD1 matching 9 bases. The germline V gene encodes CDR1 MNHEY and CDR2 SMNVEV (reference sequence). CDR3 length equals 19 residues. V trimming: 6 bases; J trimming: 0 bases; junction bases outside the gene matches: 12. This CDR3 reads CASSSRDREYLSGANVLTF. The CDR3 DNA sequence: TGTGCCAGCAGCTCCCGGGACAGGGAATACCTCTCTGGGGCCAACGTCCTGACTTTC.

The gene calls are TRBV5-1 and TRBJ1-2; 10 bases agree with TRBD1. The trim removed 2 bases at V and 4 bases at J, leaving 2 bases unmatched. This CDR3 is built from 14 residues. Germline CDR1 is SGHRS and CDR2 is YFSETQ. CDR3 loop: CASSFRDRGYGYTF. In DNA, the CDR3 is TGCGCCAGCAGCTTCCGGGACAGGGGCTATGGCTACACCTTC.

The chain links TRBV2 to TRBJ2-7, with a possible D match to TRBD1 (6 bases). The germline gives CDR1 SNHLY, CDR2 FYNNEI. V lost 6 bases and J lost 7, with 13 bases in between. The CDR3 extends over 12 amino acids. The CDR3 DNA reads as TGTGCCAGCAGCGTACAGGGCCGGGAGCAGTACTTC. As protein: CASSVQGREQYF.

This sequence joins TRBV6-5 and TRBJ1-2; 7 positions agree with TRBD1. CDR3 length: 12 residues. Trimming removed 6 bases from V and 4 bases from J; junction bases left unmatched: 2. Looked up from germline, CDR1 is MNHEY and CDR2 is SVGAGI. The CDR3 here is CASRSGGYGYTF. CDR3 bases: TGTGCCAGCAGGTCAGGGGGCTATGGCTACACCTTC.

The chain carries TRBV19 and TRBJ2-7, with a weak D call TRBD1 (6 bases). This CDR3 is built from 14 residues. V lost 8 bases and J lost 3, with 17 bases in between. Germline V gene data show CDR1 as LNHDA and CDR2 as SQIVND (reference sequence). The CDR3 loop is CASGDTGILYEQYF. The CDR3 DNA sequence: TGTGCCAGTGGAGACACAGGGATCCTCTACGAGCAGTACTTC.

V and J are TRBV28 and TRBJ1-5; the D is unclear. Germline loops: CDR1 MDHEN, CDR2 SYDVKM. Trimming cost V 6 bases and J 7 bases, with 19 bases left between them. The CDR3 has 15 amino acids. Here the CDR3 reads CASRPGSPRGQPQHF. The CDR3 coding sequence is TGTGCCAGCAGGCCGGGATCTCCTAGAGGGCAGCCCCAGCATTTT.

This chain links TRBV15 with TRBJ1-3; 7 bases agree with TRBD1. The CDR3 consists of 15 residues. J lost 4 bases, V lost 7 bases, and 10 bases had no gene match. Germline V gene sequence: CDR1 LNHNV, CDR2 YYDKDF (reference sequence). The CDR3: CATTVYLGQGNTIYF. The CDR3 DNA reads as TGTGCCACCACAGTTTATCTGGGACAGGGAAACACCATATATTTT.

This clone was counted a few times. V gene TRBV5-1 combines with J gene TRBJ1-5, with D possibly matching TRBD1 (5 bases). Trimming pared 1 base from V and 5 bases from J, leaving 10 bases between. Looked up from germline, CDR1 is SGHRS and CDR2 is YFSETQ. The CDR3 loop spans 14 amino acids. The CDR3 here is CASSLSGRHQPQHF. The CDR3 DNA reads as TGCGCCAGCAGCTTGTCAGGGAGACATCAGCCCCAGCATTTT.